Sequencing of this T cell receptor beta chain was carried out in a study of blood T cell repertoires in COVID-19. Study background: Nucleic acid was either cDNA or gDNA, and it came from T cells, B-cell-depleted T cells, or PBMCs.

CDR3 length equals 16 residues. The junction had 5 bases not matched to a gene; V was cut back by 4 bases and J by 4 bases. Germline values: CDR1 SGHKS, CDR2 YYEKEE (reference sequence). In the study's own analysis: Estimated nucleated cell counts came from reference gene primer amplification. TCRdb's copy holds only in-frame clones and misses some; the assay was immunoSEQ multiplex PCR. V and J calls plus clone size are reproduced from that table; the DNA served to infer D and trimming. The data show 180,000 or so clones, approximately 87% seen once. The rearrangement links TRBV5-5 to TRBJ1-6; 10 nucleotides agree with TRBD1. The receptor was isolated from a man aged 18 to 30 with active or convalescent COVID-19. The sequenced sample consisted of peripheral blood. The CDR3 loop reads CASSTGQGMYNSPLHF. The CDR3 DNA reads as TGTGCCAGCAGCACGGGACAGGGGATGTATAATTCACCCCTCCACTTT.